This record concerns one TCR beta chain sequence. The data were obtained in a study of blood T cell repertoires in COVID-19. Study-wide background: The samples span acute and convalescent COVID-19 from the United States, Italy and Spain.

The protocol was immunoSEQ multiplex PCR, while the TCRdb copy is restricted to in-frame clones and leaves out a portion. The profile covers some 56,000 clones, with 86% appearing a single time and approximately 23% taken by the ten largest. This CDR3 comprises 14 residues. Germline-derived CDR1 and CDR2 are MNHNS and SASEGT. Trimming took 0 bases from V and 4 from J, leaving 7 bases between them. Source material: peripheral blood. The TCR originated in an elderly woman with acute or convalescent COVID-19. The chain employs TRBV6-1 and TRBJ2-1; tentatively, D is TRBD2 (6 bases). The CDR3 protein is CASSEARGYNEQFF. The CDR3 coding sequence is TGTGCCAGCAGTGAAGCACGGGGGTACAATGAGCAGTTCTTC.